Reported below is one T cell receptor beta chain. No antigen is known for it. Sample-barcoded 5' priming and a J-beta primer mix drove a second PCR of roughly 6 to 12 cycles. TCRdb re-derived calls from the 5' RACE reads in MiXCR, one entry per CDR3 protein. The table shows about a million distinct CDR3 sequences, with around two fifths occurring only once. The data belong to a study of blood T cells in healthy people across ages. The CDR3 length is 14 residues. Germline V gene sequence: CDR1 LGHDT, CDR2 YNNKEL (reference sequence). The V segment lost 4 bases and the J segment 4 bases; nucleotides outside the gene matches: 6. Overall study findings and caveats: Naive CD4+ cell counts and diversity both ran higher in long-lived than in aged donors.

The specimen sequenced was blood. The chain joins TRBV3-1 to TRBJ1-1; 7 bases are a match to TRBD1. This TCR came from a man between 18 and 35 years old in good health. In DNA form, the CDR3 reads TGTGCCAGCAGCCTACGGACAGGTTTCACTGAAGCTTTCTTT. Protein sequence: CASSLRTGFTEAFF.